The TCR beta chain described here comes from a study of OX40 agonist ivuxolimab in advanced cancers. Study-wide background: Ivuxolimab, an antibody acting as an agonist of OX40 (CD134), was used to treat patients. All patients had ivuxolimab intravenously every 2 weeks at 0.01 to 10 mg/kg.

Overall study findings and caveats: CD4+ and CD8+ blood T cells expanded clonally by week 6 at 0.1 to 3.0 mg/kg.

This CDR3 has 16 residues. This clone was seen a few times. Its specificity is not known. Clones were read by immunoSEQ multiplex PCR, and TCRdb kept only the in-frame ones, dropping some. The sample has about 45,000 clones, 80% to 90% seen once. The V call is TRBV21-1, the J call TRBJ1-3; the DNA was not used to check the table's D call, TRBD1. TRBV21-1 is recorded as a pseudogene. The clonotype was recovered from an adult with an advanced solid tumor such as melanoma, head and neck, liver or kidney cancer. This sample comprised CD4+ or CD8+ T cells sorted from blood, obtained in a trial of the OX40 agonist ivuxolimab. The CDR3 DNA reads TGTGCCAGCAAGCCGAACTCACAGGGTTCTGGAAACACCATATATTTT. It codes for CASKPNSQGSGNTIYF.